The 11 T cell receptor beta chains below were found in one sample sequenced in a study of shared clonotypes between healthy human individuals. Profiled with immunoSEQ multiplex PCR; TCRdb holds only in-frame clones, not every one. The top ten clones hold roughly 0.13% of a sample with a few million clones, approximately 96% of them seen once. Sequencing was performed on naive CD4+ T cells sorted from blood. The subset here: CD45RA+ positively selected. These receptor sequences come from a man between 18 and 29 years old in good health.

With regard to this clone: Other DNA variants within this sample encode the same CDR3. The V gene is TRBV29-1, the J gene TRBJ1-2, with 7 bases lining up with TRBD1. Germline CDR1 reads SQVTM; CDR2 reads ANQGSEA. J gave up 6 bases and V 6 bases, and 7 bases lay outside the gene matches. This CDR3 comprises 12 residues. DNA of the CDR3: TGCAGCGTGGTAACAGGGGCGGATGGCTACACCTTC. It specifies CSVVTGADGYTF.

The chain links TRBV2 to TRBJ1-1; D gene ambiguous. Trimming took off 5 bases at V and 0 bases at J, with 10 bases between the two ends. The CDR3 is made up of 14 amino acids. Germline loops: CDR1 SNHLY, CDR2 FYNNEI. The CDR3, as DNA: TGTGCCAGCAGTAAAGGGCCGATGAACACTGAAGCTTTCTTT. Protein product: CASSKGPMNTEAFF.

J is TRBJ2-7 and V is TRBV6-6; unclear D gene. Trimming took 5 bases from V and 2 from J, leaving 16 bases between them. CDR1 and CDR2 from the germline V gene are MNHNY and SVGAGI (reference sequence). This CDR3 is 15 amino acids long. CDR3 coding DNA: TGTGCCAGCAGTCAGACCGGTAGGTCTCCCTACGAGCAGTACTTC. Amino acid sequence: CASSQTGRSPYEQYF.

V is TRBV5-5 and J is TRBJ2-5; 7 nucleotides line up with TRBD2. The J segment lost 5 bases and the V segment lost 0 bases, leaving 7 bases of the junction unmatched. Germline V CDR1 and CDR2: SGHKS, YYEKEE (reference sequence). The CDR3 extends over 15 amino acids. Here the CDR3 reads CASSLGTGGLETQYF. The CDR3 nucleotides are TGTGCCAGCAGCTTGGGGACGGGAGGCTTGGAGACCCAGTACTTC.

The CDR3 loop reads CAIGTGVNTIYF. In DNA form, the CDR3 reads TGTGCCATCGGGACAGGGGTTAACACCATATATTTT. V usage is TRBV10-3 and J usage is TRBJ1-3, with TRBD1 identical over 10 bases. V shed 8 bases and J 7 bases; nucleotides not matched to a gene: 2. This CDR3 region has 12 residues. Germline CDR1 ENHRY, CDR2 SYGVKD.

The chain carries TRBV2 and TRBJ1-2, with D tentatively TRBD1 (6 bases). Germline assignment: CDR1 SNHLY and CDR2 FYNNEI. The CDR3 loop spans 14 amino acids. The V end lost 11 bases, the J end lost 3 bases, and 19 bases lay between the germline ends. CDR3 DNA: TGTGCCGGAAGACAGGCGCTGTCCTACTATGGCTACACCTTC. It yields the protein CAGRQALSYYGYTF. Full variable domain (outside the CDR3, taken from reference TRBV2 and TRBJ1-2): EPEVTQTPSHQVTQMGQEVILRCVPISNHLYFYWYRQILGQKVEFLVSFYNNEISEKSEIFDDQFSVERPDGSNFTLKIRSTKLEDSAMYFCAGRQALSYYGYTFGSGTRLTVV.

The CDR3 reads CASSFSDRQETQYF. The DNA of the CDR3 is TGTGCCAGCAGTTTCTCTGACAGGCAAGAGACCCAGTACTTC. V gene TRBV28 combines with J gene TRBJ2-5; perhaps TRBD1 as D (6 bases). From germline, CDR1 is MDHEN and CDR2 SYDVKM. This CDR3 has 14 residues. V lost 3 bases to trimming and J lost 2 bases, with 10 bases between them.

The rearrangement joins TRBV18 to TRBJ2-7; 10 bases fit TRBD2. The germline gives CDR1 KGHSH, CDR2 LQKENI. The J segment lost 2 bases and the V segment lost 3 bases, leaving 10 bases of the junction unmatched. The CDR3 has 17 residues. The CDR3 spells CASSPMTLAGGAYEQYF. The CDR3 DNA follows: TGTGCCAGCTCACCGATGACTTTAGCGGGGGGAGCCTACGAGCAGTACTTC.

CDR3 protein: CAIADPNTEAFF. The CDR3 DNA follows: TGTGCCATCGCCGACCCGAACACTGAAGCTTTCTTT. The V and J genes are TRBV10-3 and TRBJ1-1; D uncertain. The V gene's germline CDR1 is ENHRY and CDR2 SYGVKD. V lost 8 bases, J lost 1 base, and 8 bases lay in between. This CDR3 spans 12 amino acids.

CDR3 DNA: TGTGCCAGTAGTATTGGTGTGGGACTTATTGGCACCGGGGAGCTGTTTTTT. Its translation: CASSIGVGLIGTGELFF. This sequence joins TRBV19 and TRBJ2-2, with D possibly being TRBD2 (6 bases). Germline V gene data show CDR1 as LNHDA and CDR2 as SQIVND (reference sequence). The CDR3 has 17 amino acids. V lost 3 bases, J lost 4 bases, and 18 bases lay in between. The full variable domain, its missing parts supplied by reference TRBV19 and TRBJ2-2, is DGGITQSPKYLFRKEGQNVTLSCEQNLNHDAMYWYRQDPGQGLRLIYYSQIVNDFQKGDIAEGYSVSREKKESFPLTVTSAQKNPTAFYLCASSIGVGLIGTGELFFGEGSRLTVL.

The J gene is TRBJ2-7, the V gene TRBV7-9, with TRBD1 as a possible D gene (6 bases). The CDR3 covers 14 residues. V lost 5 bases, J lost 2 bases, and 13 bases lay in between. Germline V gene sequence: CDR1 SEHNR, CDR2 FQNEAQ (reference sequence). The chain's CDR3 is CASSAEQGPYEQYF. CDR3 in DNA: TGTGCCAGCAGCGCCGAGCAGGGGCCCTACGAGCAGTACTTC.